This paragraph reports one T cell receptor beta chain. The antigen is unknown. The CDR3 loop spans 15 amino acids. The germline CDR1 and CDR2 sequences are MNHEY and SVGAGI. V trimming: 5 bases; J trimming: 7 bases; junction bases outside the gene matches: 9. The data were obtained in a study of T cell responses to AZD1222 COVID-19 vaccine. Findings of the study overall: Repertoire samples came only from after the peak T cell response. Epitopes outside B.1.351 and B.1.1.7 mutated regions reportedly drew nearly half of spike TCRs.

TCRdb's copy holds only in-frame clones and misses some; the assay was immunoSEQ multiplex PCR. Of around 150,000 clones listed, more than 70% are singletons. Here the sequenced sample was peripheral blood, taken on day 0 of AZD1222 vaccination. The clonotype was recovered from an adult in good health. The chain combines TRBV6-5 with TRBJ2-1; 9 nucleotides match TRBD2. The CDR3 loop is CASSLAGREVNEQFF. The CDR3 region has the DNA TGTGCCAGCAGTCTAGCGGGGAGAGAGGTGAATGAGCAGTTCTTC.